This T cell receptor beta chain originates from a study of T cells after yellow fever vaccination. TCRdb itself ran the 5' RACE reads through MiXCR, one entry per CDR3 protein. The data show approximately 550,000 distinct CDR3 sequences, over 15% seen once. This CDR3 has 17 amino acids. V dropped 2 bases and J dropped 1; count of bases not matched to a gene: 8. The germline V gene encodes CDR1 SGHNT and CDR2 YENEEA. This clonotype was seen a few times. The chain couples TRBV11-3 to TRBJ2-7; 10 positions agree with TRBD2. This TCR was recovered from a young man who received the YFV17D yellow fever vaccine. The sample consisted of PBMCs, taken 15 days after the yellow fever booster vaccination. The CDR3 loop is CASSLNQLAGISYEQYF. In DNA form, the CDR3 reads TGTGCCAGCAGCTTAAATCAACTAGCGGGAATTTCCTACGAGCAGTACTTC.